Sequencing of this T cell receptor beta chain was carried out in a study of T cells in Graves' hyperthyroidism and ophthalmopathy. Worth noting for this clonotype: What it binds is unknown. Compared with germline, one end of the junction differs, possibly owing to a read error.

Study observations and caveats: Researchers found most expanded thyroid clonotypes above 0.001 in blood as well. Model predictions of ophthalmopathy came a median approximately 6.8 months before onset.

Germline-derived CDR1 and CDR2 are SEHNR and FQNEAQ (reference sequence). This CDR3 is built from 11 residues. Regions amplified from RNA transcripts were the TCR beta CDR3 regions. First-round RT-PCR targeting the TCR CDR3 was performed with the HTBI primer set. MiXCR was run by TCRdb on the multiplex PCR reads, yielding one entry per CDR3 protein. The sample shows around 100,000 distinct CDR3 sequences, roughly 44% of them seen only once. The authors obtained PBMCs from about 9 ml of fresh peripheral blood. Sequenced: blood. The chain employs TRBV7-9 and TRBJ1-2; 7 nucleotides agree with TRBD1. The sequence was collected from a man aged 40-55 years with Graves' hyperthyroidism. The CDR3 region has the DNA TGTGCCAGCAGGGGTACCGGGACAGAGCTTTTC. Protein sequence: CASRGTGTELF.